The 9 T cell receptor beta chains below come from one sample, sequenced in a study of vaccination effects on CD4 cells after COVID-19. TCRdb keeps only in-frame clones here, not all; method: immunoSEQ multiplex PCR. Of more than 65,000 clones in the sample, 80% to 85% are singletons; the top ten hold 1.2%. Antigen-specific CD4+ T cells were expanded (with viral peptide pools) by the ViraFEST assay ahead of sequencing. Investigators separated out CD4+ T cells once less than 11 days of culture had passed. Each participant was given two doses of one vaccine (BNT162b2 or mRNA-1273). These TCRs' antigens remain unknown. Here the sequenced sample was CD4+ T cells from PBMCs cultured with HCoV-229E spike peptides, taken after COVID-19 vaccination. All receptors come from a human donor who received a COVID-19 vaccine.

The V and J genes are TRBV5-1 and TRBJ2-7; the D call may be TRBD1 or TRBD2 (5 bases each). The germline CDR1 and CDR2 sequences are SGHRS and YFSETQ. The CDR3 spans 14 residues. V dropped 0 bases and J dropped 2 bases, with 9 bases sitting between them. The DNA for the CDR3 is TGCGCCAGCAGCTTGGGGGACGGGGCCTACGAGCAGTACGTC. This codes for CASSLGDGAYEQYV.

This chain links TRBV29-1 with TRBJ2-1; TRBD1 matches 9 bases. Trimming at V came to 4 bases and at J to 4 bases, leaving 5 bases not matched to a gene. Germline V CDR1 and CDR2: SQVTM, ANQGSEA. This CDR3 comprises 14 residues. In DNA, the CDR3 is TGCAGCGTTGGCGTGGGACAGGGATACAATGAGCAGTTCTTC. This encodes CSVGVGQGYNEQFF.

The V gene is TRBV6-4, the J gene TRBJ2-3, with D possibly being TRBD1 or TRBD2 (5 bases each). This CDR3 has 16 amino acids. The V gene lost 0 bases and the J gene lost 0 bases, with 10 bases spanning the gap. Germline CDR1 and CDR2: MRHNA and SNTAGT. CDR3 region: CASSDSIWGSTDTQYF. For the CDR3, the DNA is TGTGCCAGCAGTGACTCGATTTGGGGGAGCACAGATACGCAGTATTTT.

The rearrangement links TRBV2 to TRBJ1-3, with no clear D. Germline V gene data show CDR1 as SNHLY and CDR2 as FYNNEI. Trimming took 6 bases from V and 0 from J, leaving 6 bases between them. There are 13 residues in the CDR3. The CDR3, as DNA: TGTGCCAGCAGGGGCATCTCTGGAAACACCATATATTTT. Translated: CASRGISGNTIYF. Using reference TRBV2 and TRBJ1-3 for the parts outside the CDR3, the full variable domain is EPEVTQTPSHQVTQMGQEVILRCVPISNHLYFYWYRQILGQKVEFLVSFYNNEISEKSEIFDDQFSVERPDGSNFTLKIRSTKLEDSAMYFCASRGISGNTIYFGEGSWLTVV.

The CDR3 spells CASSFLTGGYNEQFF. CDR3 coding DNA: TGTGCCAGCAGTTTTTTGACGGGGGGATACAATGAGCAGTTCTTC. The chain joins TRBV27 to TRBJ2-1; TRBD2 agrees at 7 bases. V was clipped by 3 bases and J by 4 bases; unmatched bases: 6. This CDR3 is 15 amino acids long. CDR1 is MNHEY, CDR2 SMNVEV, per germline (reference sequence).

The rearrangement uses TRBV2 and TRBJ1-2; D remains unclear. V lost 3 bases and J 8 bases, leaving 10 bases between the germline ends. The CDR3 runs 12 residues. The germline CDR1 and CDR2 sequences are SNHLY and FYNNEI. The CDR3 region has the DNA TGTGCCAGCAGTGATCCCCCCTGGGGCTACACCTTC. As protein: CASSDPPWGYTF.

This chain joins TRBV7-2 and TRBJ2-1; TRBD1 matches 8 bases. This CDR3 has 15 residues. Losses at the gene ends were 0 bases for V and 5 bases for J; bases not matched to a gene: 3. In germline, CDR1 is SGHTA, CDR2 FQGNSA. DNA of the CDR3: TGTGCCAGCAGCTTAGCCGGGACAGGACACAATGAGCAGTTCTTC. It yields the protein CASSLAGTGHNEQFF.

The V and J genes are TRBV5-1 and TRBJ1-5; the match to TRBD1 covers 11 bases. With V trimmed by 4 bases and J by 0 bases, 6 bases remained unmatched. CDR1 is SGHRS, CDR2 YFSETQ, per germline. This CDR3 has 17 amino acids. DNA of the CDR3: TGCGCCAGCAGCCTGGGACAGGGGGATTATAGCAATCAGCCCCAGCATTTT. Translating gives CASSLGQGDYSNQPQHF.

The V and J genes are TRBV18 and TRBJ1-2, with D possibly TRBD1 on 6 matching bases. V lost 3 bases and J 2 bases, leaving 10 bases between the germline ends. This CDR3 contains 14 residues. Per germline, CDR1 KGHSH and CDR2 LQKENI. CDR3 sequence: CASSPNRENYGYTF. CDR3 DNA: TGTGCCAGCTCACCGAACAGGGAAAACTATGGCTACACCTTC.